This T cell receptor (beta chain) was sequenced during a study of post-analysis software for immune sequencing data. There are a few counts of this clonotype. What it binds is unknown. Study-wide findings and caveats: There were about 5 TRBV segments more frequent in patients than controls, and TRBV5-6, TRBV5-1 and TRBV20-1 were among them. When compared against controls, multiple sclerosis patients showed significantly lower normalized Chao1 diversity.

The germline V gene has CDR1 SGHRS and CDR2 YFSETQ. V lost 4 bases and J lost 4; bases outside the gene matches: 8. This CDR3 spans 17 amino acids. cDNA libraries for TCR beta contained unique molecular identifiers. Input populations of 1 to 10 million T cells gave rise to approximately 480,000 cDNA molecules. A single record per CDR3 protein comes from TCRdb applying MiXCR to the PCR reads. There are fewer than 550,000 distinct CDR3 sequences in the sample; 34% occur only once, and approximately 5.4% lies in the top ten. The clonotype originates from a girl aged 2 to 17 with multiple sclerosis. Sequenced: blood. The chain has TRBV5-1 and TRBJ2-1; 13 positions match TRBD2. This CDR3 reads CASSDSQGLAGYNEQFF. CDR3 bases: TGCGCCAGCAGCGACTCACAGGGACTAGCGGGGTACAATGAGCAGTTCTTC.